This T cell receptor (beta chain) was identified in a study of blood T cell repertoires in COVID-19. Researchers sorted participants into cohorts using their self-reported clinical history. There are 13 residues in the CDR3. Trimming removed 5 bases at V and 7 bases at J, with 15 bases between. The germline V gene encodes CDR1 SGHNT and CDR2 YYREEE (reference sequence). TCRdb keeps only in-frame clones here, not all; method: immunoSEQ multiplex PCR. Of about 160,000 clones listed, around 84% were seen once; the top ten hold about 5.6%. Sequenced: PBMCs or T cells enriched from blood (not recorded which). This TCR derives from a man in his forties who had recovered from COVID-19. The J gene is TRBJ1-2, the V gene TRBV5-4; no definite D call. This CDR3 is CASREVAIGGYTF. CDR3 sequence (DNA): TGTGCCAGCAGGGAGGTGGCCATAGGTGGCTACACCTTC.